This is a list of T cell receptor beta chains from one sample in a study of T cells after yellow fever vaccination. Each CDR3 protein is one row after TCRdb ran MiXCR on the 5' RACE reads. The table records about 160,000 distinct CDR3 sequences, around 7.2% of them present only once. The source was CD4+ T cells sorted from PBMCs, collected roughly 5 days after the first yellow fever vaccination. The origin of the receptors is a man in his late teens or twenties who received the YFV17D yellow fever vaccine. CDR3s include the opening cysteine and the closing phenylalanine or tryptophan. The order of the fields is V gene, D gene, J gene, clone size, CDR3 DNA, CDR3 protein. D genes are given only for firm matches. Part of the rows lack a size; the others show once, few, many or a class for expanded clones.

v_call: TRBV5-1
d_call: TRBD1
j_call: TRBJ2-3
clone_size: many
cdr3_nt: TGCGCCAGCAGCCTCGGACAGGGTCCAGATACGCAGTATTTT
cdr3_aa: CASSLGQGPDTQYF

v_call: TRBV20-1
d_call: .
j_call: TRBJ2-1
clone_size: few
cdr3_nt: TGCAGTGCTAGAGATTCCGGGCCCCGGAATGAGCAGTTCTTC
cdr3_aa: CSARDSGPRNEQFF

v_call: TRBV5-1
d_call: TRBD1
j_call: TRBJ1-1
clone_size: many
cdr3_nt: TGCGCCAGCAGCGAGGATCAGGGGGCGAGAGCTTTCTTT
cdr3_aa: CASSEDQGARAFF

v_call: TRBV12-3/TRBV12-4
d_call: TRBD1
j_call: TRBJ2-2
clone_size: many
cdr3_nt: TGTGCCAGCCCTCGGACAGGGGTTTTTGCCGGGGAGCTGTTTTTT
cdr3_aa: CASPRTGVFAGELFF

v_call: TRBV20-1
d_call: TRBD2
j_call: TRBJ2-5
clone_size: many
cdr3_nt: TGCAGTGCTGGGCCTAGCGGGGGGCCCCAGGAGACCCAGTACTTC
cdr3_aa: CSAGPSGGPQETQYF

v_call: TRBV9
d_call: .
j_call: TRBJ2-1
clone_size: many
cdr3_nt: TGTGCCAGCAGCGTAGTAGGGCAGGGCTACAATGAGCAGTTCTTC
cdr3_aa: CASSVVGQGYNEQFF

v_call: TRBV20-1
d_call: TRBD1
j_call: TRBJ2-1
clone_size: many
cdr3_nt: TGCAGTGCTACTCCCGGGACAGGGCACAATGAGCAGTTCTTC
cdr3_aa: CSATPGTGHNEQFF

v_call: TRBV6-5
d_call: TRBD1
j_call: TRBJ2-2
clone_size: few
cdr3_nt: TGTGCCAGCGGCGACAGGGGCTACACCGGGGAGCTGTTTTTT
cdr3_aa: CASGDRGYTGELFF

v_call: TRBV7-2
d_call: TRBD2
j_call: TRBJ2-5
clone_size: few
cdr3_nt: TGTGCCAGCAGCGCAACTAGCGGGGGACAAGAGACCCAGTACTTC
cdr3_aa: CASSATSGGQETQYF

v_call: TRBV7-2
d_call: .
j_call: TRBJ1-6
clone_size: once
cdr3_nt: TGTGCCAGCAGCTTAGAATTCTCGGGCAAGTCACCCCTCCACTTT
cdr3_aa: CASSLEFSGKSPLHF

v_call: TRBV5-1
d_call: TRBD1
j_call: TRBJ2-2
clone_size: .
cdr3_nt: TGCGCCAGCAGCACGACAGGGTACACCGGGGAGCTGTTTTTT
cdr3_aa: CASSTTGYTGELFF

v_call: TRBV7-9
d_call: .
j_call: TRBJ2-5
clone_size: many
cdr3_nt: TGTGCCAGCAGCTTCGGCCGAGTCGACCAGTACTTC
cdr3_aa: CASSFGRVDQYF

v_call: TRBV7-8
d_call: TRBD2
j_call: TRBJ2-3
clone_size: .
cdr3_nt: TGTGCCAGCAGCTTAGGTGCGGGGGTTACCACAGATACGCAGTATTTT
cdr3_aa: CASSLGAGVTTDTQYF

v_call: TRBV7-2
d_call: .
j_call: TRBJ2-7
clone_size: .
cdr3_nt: TGTGCCAGCAGCTTAGTTCACCCCTACGAGCAGTACTTC
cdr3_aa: CASSLVHPYEQYF

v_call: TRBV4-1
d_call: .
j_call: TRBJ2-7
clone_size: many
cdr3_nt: TGCGCCAGCAGCCAGGCCTACGAGCAGTACTTC
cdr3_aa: CASSQAYEQYF

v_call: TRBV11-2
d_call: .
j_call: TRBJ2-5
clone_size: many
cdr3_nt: TGTGCCAGCAGCCTAAGGGAGGAGACCCAGTACTTC
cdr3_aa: CASSLREETQYF

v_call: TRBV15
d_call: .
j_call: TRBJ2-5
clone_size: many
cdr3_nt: TGTGCCACCAGCAGAGATTTGGAGACCCAGTACTTC
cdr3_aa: CATSRDLETQYF

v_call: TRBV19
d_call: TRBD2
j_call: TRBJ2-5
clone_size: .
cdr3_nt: TGTGCCAGTAGTATAAGGATGGGGCTAGCGGATACAACGGAGACCCAGTACTTC
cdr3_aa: CASSIRMGLADTTETQYF

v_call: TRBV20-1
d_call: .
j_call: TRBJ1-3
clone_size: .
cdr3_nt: TGCAGTGCTAGCCTCCGGGGAGAGAACACCATATATTTT
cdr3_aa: CSASLRGENTIYF

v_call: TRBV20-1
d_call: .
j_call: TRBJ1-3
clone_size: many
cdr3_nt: TGCAGTGCTAGTCGTAGAAACACCATATATTTT
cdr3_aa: CSASRRNTIYF

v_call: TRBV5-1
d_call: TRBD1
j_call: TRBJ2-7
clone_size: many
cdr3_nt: TGCGCCAGCAGCTTGGCCCCGGGACAGGGGACGGACGAGCAGTACTTC
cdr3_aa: CASSLAPGQGTDEQYF

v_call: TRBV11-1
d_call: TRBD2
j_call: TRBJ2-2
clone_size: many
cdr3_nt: TGTGCCAGCAGCGCGCCGGGACTAGCGGGGCCGAACACCGGGGAGCTGTTTTTT
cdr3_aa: CASSAPGLAGPNTGELFF

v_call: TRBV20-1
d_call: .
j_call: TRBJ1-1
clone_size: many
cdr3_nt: TGCAGTGCTAGTTCTCTTCAAGGGGGGACTGAAGCTTTCTTT
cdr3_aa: CSASSLQGGTEAFF

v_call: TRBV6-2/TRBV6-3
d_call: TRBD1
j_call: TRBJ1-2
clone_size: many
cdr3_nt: TGTGCCAGCAGCCTCCGGACAGGGGGAGACTACACCTTC
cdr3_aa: CASSLRTGGDYTF

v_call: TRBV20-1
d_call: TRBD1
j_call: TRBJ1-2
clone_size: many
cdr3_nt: TGCAGTGCTCGACGCGACAGGGTCTATGGCTACACCTTC
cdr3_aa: CSARRDRVYGYTF

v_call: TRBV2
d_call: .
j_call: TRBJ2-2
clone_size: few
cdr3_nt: TGTGCCAGCAGTACAGGGTCCACCGGGGAGCTGTTTTTT
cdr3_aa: CASSTGSTGELFF

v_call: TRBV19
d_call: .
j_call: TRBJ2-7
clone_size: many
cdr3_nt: TGTGCCAGTAGTATACGTGTATACTCCTACGAGCAGTACTTC
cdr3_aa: CASSIRVYSYEQYF

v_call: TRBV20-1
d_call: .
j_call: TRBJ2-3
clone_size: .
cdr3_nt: TGCAGTGCTAGCGGGGGCCGTGATACGCAGTATTTT
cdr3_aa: CSASGGRDTQYF

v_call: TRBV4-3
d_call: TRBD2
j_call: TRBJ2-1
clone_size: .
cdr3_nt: TGCGCCAGCAGCCGAGAGCGGGGAGTTTACAATGAGCAGTTCTTC
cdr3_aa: CASSRERGVYNEQFF

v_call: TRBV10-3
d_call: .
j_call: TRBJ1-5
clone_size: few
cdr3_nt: TGTGCCATCGGACCAGACGGGAGCAATCAGCCCCAGCATTTT
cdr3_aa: CAIGPDGSNQPQHF

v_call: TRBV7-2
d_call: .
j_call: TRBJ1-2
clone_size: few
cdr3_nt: TGTGCCAGCAGGGAGCCCGGACAGTTTCATGGCTACACCTTC
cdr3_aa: CASREPGQFHGYTF

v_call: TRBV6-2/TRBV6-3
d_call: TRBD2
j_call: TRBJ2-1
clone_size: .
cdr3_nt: TGTGCCAGCAGTTTTTATCCGGGAGGGGGAGGTGAGCAGTTCTTC
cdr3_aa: CASSFYPGGGGEQFF

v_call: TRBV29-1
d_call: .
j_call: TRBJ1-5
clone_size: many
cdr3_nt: TGCAGCGCCCAAAGGGACAACAATCAGCCCCAGCATTTT
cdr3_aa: CSAQRDNNQPQHF

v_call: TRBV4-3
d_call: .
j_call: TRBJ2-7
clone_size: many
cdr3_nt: TGCGCCAGCAGCCAAGATAGCAGCGGCTACGAGCAGTACTTC
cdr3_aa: CASSQDSSGYEQYF

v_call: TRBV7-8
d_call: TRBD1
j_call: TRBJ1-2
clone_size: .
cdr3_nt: TGTGCCAGCAGCTTAACCCCAGGGGGTGATGGCTACACCTTC
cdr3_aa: CASSLTPGGDGYTF

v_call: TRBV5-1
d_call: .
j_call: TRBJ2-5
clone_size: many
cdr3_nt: TGCGCCAGCAGCTTGGGCCAGACGAACCAAGAGACCCAGTACTTC
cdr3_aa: CASSLGQTNQETQYF

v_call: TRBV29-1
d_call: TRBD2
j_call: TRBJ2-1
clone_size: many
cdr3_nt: TGCAGCGTTGACAGGCGACTAGCTAGGCGCTACAATGAGCAGTTCTTC
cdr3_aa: CSVDRRLARRYNEQFF

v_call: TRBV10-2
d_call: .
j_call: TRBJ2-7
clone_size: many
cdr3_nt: TGCGCCAGCAGTGAAGCCCCCAGCGTAGGGGAGCAGTACTTC
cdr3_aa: CASSEAPSVGEQYF

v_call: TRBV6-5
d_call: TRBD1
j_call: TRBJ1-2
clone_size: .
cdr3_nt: TGTGCCAGCAGTTACAGGGTGACAGGGGGCTCCTATGGCTACACCTTC
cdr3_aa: CASSYRVTGGSYGYTF

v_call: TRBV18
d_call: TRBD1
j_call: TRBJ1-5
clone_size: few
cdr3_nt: TGTGCCAGCTCGCGGACAGGAGATGGCATTCAGCCCCAGCATTTT
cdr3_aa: CASSRTGDGIQPQHF

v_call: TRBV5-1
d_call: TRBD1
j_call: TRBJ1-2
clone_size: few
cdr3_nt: TGCGCCAGCAGCTTGGCCCTTACAGGGGAGGAGGGCTACACCTTC
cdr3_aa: CASSLALTGEEGYTF

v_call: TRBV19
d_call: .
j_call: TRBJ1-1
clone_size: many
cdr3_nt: TGTGCCAGTAGTATGCGCAGGGCGAACACTGAAGCTTTCTTT
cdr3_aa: CASSMRRANTEAFF

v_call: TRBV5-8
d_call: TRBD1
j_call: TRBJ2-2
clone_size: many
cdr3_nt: TGTGCCAGCAGCCGATGGACAGGGGACGACACCGGGGAGCTGTTTTTT
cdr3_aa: CASSRWTGDDTGELFF

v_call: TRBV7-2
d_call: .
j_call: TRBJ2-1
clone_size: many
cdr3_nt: TGTGCCAGCAGCTTTCAAGGGGTCCGATCCTACAATGAGCAGTTCTTC
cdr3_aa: CASSFQGVRSYNEQFF

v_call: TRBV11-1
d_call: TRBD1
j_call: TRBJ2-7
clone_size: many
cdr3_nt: TGTGCCAGCAGGCGGTCGGACAGGGGCCTCTACGAGCAGTACTTC
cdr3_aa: CASRRSDRGLYEQYF

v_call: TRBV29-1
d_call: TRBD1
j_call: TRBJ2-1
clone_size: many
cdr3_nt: TGCAGCAAAAGGGGGCCCTACAATGAGCAGTTCTTC
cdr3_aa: CSKRGPYNEQFF